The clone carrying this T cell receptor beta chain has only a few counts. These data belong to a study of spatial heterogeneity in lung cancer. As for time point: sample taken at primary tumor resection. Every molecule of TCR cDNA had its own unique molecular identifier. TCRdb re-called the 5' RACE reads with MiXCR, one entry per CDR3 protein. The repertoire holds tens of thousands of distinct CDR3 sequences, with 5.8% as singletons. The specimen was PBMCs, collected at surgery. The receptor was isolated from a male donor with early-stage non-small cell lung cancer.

This CDR3 reads CASSLSLIGEKLFF. CDR3 DNA sequence: TGTGCCAGCAGCTTATCTCTGATCGGTGAAAAACTGTTTTTT. This rearrangement joins TRBV7-6 to TRBJ1-4; no definite D call. From germline, CDR1 is SGHVS and CDR2 FNYEAQ. V shed 2 bases and J shed 7 bases, with 11 bases lying between them. This CDR3 comprises 14 residues.